The 13 T cell receptor beta chains below were found in one sample sequenced in a study of T cells expressing NK-cell markers. For each CDR3 protein, TCRdb gives one entry from its re-call of the 5' RACE reads, without DNA. This sample's table reports 550,000 to 600,000 distinct CDR3 sequences. The sequenced sample was blood T cells: a sorted CD56 or NKG2C T cell subset, CD4+ or CD8+ T cells, or bulk PBMC T cells (not recorded which). The receptors derive from a man aged 18-30 years in good health.

This rearrangement joins TRBV30 to TRBJ2-4; absent DNA, TCRdb's TRBD1 call cannot be checked. Germline assignment: CDR1 GTSNPN and CDR2 SVGIG (reference sequence). The CDR3 is made up of 16 amino acids. CDR3 loop: CAWSDRTTGRENIQYF. The full variable domain, rest sourced from reference TRBV30 and TRBJ2-4, is SQTIHQWPATLVQPVGSPLSLECTVEGTSNPNLYWYRQAAGRGLQLLFYSVGIGQISSEVPQNLSASRPQDRQFILSSKKLLLSDSGFYLCAWSDRTTGRENIQYFGAGTRLSVL.

The rearrangement links TRBV5-1 to TRBJ2-1; with no DNA, the TCRdb D assignment of TRBD1 cannot be verified. The CDR3 runs 17 residues. CDR1 SGHRS and CDR2 YFSETQ come from the germline V gene. The CDR3 region is CASSVPFGGPGLDEQFF. The full variable domain, rest sourced from reference TRBV5-1 and TRBJ2-1, is KAGVTQTPRYLIKTRGQQVTLSCSPISGHRSVSWYQQTPGQGLQFLFEYFSETQRNKGNFPGRFSGRQFSNSRSEMNVSTLELGDSALYLCASSVPFGGPGLDEQFFGPGTRLTVL.

This chain links TRBV24-1 with TRBJ2-4; TCRdb names TRBD1, which stays unverified in the absence of DNA. CDR3 length: 12 residues. Germline CDR1 KGHDR, CDR2 SFDVKD. CDR3 residues: CATSGTGNIQYF.

The chain uses TRBV2 and TRBJ2-1; TCRdb calls TRBD2, which cannot be checked without DNA. This CDR3 is 15 amino acids long. Germline V gene data show CDR1 as SNHLY and CDR2 as FYNNEI. The CDR3 is CASSNASGPYNEQFF. Using reference TRBV2 and TRBJ2-1 for the parts outside the CDR3, the full variable domain is EPEVTQTPSHQVTQMGQEVILRCVPISNHLYFYWYRQILGQKVEFLVSFYNNEISEKSEIFDDQFSVERPDGSNFTLKIRSTKLEDSAMYFCASSNASGPYNEQFFGPGTRLTVL.

The chain is built from TRBV7-9 and TRBJ2-7; lacking DNA, the TRBD1 call made by TCRdb goes unchecked. This CDR3 spans 12 amino acids. Germline V gene sequence: CDR1 SEHNR, CDR2 FQNEAQ (reference sequence). The CDR3 reads CASTRGSYEQYF.

This chain links TRBV25-1 with TRBJ2-1; TCRdb gives TRBD2 as the D gene, but with no DNA this cannot be confirmed. The CDR3 contains 18 residues. From germline, CDR1 is MGHDK and CDR2 SYGVNS. CDR3 region: CASSRGTSGRTGLNEQFF.

The rearrangement joins TRBV6-1 to TRBJ2-2; the D gene TCRdb calls, TRBD2, cannot be checked with no DNA. The CDR3 consists of 16 residues. CDR1 and CDR2 (germline): MNHNS, SASEGT. This chain's CDR3 is CASSPRLALNTGELFF.

This chain uses TRBV9 with TRBJ2-7; with no DNA, the TCRdb D assignment of TRBD1 cannot be verified. The CDR3 is made up of 14 amino acids. Germline assignment: CDR1 SGDLS and CDR2 YYNGEE. CDR3: CASSVGYRGDEQYF.

This chain uses TRBV14 with TRBJ1-1; no DNA is available, so the TRBD1 call from TCRdb remains unchecked. This CDR3 comprises 15 residues. In germline, CDR1 is SGHDN, CDR2 FVKESK. CDR3 protein: CASSQTMTGLTKSFF. The full variable domain, in which reference TRBV14 and TRBJ1-1 provide the parts outside the CDR3, is EAGVTQFPSHSVIEKGQTVTLRCDPISGHDNLYWYRRVMGKEIKFLLHFVKESKQDESGMPNNRFLAERTGGTYSTLKVQPAELEDSGVYFCASSQTMTGLTKSFFGQGTRLTVV.

The chain joins TRBV5-1 to TRBJ1-3; TCRdb's D call, TRBD1, is unchecked because there is no DNA. The CDR3 length is 19 residues. CDR1 and CDR2 (germline): SGHRS, YFSETQ. The CDR3: CASSLYQTQGLPSGNTIYF.

This chain uses TRBV20-1 with TRBJ2-3; there is no DNA to check the TCRdb D call of TRBD2. Germline CDR1 reads DFQATT; CDR2 reads SNEGSKA (reference sequence). The CDR3 consists of 16 residues. The CDR3 protein is CSALSLTSGIGDTQYF.

The chain uses TRBV5-6 and TRBJ2-1; no DNA is available, so the TRBD1 call from TCRdb remains unchecked. This CDR3 spans 16 amino acids. From germline, CDR1 is SGHDT and CDR2 YYEEEE. CDR3 sequence: CASSLDTGYDYNEQFF.

The rearrangement links TRBV28 to TRBJ1-6; TCRdb picks TRBD1, but there is no DNA to check that call. Germline CDR1 reads MDHEN; CDR2 reads SYDVKM. There are 16 residues in the CDR3. This CDR3 reads CASSPTSTGINSPLHF.